A single sample gave rise to the 28 T cell receptor beta chains below, sequenced in a study of blood T cells in healthy people across ages. The second PCR ran roughly 7 to 12 cycles with a sample-barcoded 5' primer and J-beta primers. Each CDR3 protein is one row after TCRdb ran MiXCR on the 5' RACE reads. The top ten clones hold 15% to 17% of a sample with hundreds of thousands of distinct CDR3 sequences, roughly 32% of them seen once. Material for sequencing was blood. The source of these receptors is a woman of 80 years or more in good health.

The chain carries TRBV11-2 and TRBJ1-6; 9 nucleotides match TRBD1. From germline, CDR1 is SGHAT and CDR2 FQNNGV. This CDR3 contains 15 residues. J was trimmed by 7 bases and V by 5 bases; bases with no gene match: 6. DNA for the CDR3: TGTGCCAGCAGCCCCGGACAGGGGCTAAATTCACCCCTCCACTTT. This encodes CASSPGQGLNSPLHF.

This clonotype occurred once. The gene calls are TRBV20-1 and TRBJ2-1; D possibly corresponds to TRBD2 (7 bases). The V end was cut by 3 bases, the J end by 9 bases, with 24 bases between. CDR1 and CDR2 from the germline V gene are DFQATT and SNEGSKA (reference sequence). The CDR3 runs 16 residues. CDR3 nucleotides: TGCAGTGCTAGTGACCCCTGGCCGGGGGGCGGGGGTGAGCAGTTCTTC. Translation: CSASDPWPGGGGEQFF.

This clonotype was observed a few times. The J gene is TRBJ1-5, the V gene TRBV7-2; D unresolved. V lost 5 bases, J lost 1 base, and 18 bases lay in between. Germline V gene sequence: CDR1 SGHTA, CDR2 FQGNSA. The CDR3 runs 17 residues. The CDR3 DNA reads as TGTGCCAGCAGCGCTAGGGAAGCGGTTTTGAGCAATCAGCCCCAGCATTTT. Its protein product is CASSAREAVLSNQPQHF.

The chain is built from TRBV3-1 and TRBJ1-1; 8 nucleotides align to TRBD1. The V segment lost 4 bases and the J segment 10 bases; nucleotides outside the gene matches: 14. CDR3 size: 15 residues. The V gene's germline CDR1 is LGHDT and CDR2 YNNKEL (reference sequence). CDR3 bases: TGTGCCAGCAGCCCCGGTTTTTCCGGACAGGGCTTAGCTTTCTTT. Its protein is CASSPGFSGQGLAFF.

At least ten counts were recorded for this clonotype. The chain couples TRBV10-2 to TRBJ2-7; D ambiguous. Deletions cut 0 bases from V and 1 base from J, with 7 bases between. The CDR3 sequence is 14 residues long. In germline, CDR1 is WSHSY, CDR2 SAAADI. CDR3 region: CASSESHGSYEQYF. The CDR3, as DNA: TGCGCCAGCAGTGAGTCCCACGGTTCCTACGAGCAGTACTTC.

The genes are TRBV20-1 and TRBJ2-7, with D unresolved. The J call may be faulty, since TRBJ2-5 better matches the DNA end. The CDR3 extends over 13 amino acids. CDR1 and CDR2 (germline): DFQATT, SNEGSKA (reference sequence). CDR3 sequence (DNA): TGCAGTGCTCCCAATCCGGTAGGGGAGACCCAGTACTTC. This codes for CSAPNPVGETQYF.

As regards this clonotype: One end of the junction fails to match germline, which may point to a read error. The V and J genes are TRBV5-1 and TRBJ1-1; weak D call: TRBD1 (6 bases). CDR1 is SGHRS, CDR2 YFSETQ, per germline. The CDR3 extends over 13 amino acids. In nucleotides, the CDR3 is TGCGCCGGCAGCTTACAGGGTAACACTGAAGCTTTCTTT. The encoded protein is CAGSLQGNTEAFF.

This clonotype was picked up a small number of times. The V and J genes are TRBV7-9 and TRBJ1-1, with D tentatively TRBD1 (6 bases). The V gene's germline CDR1 is SEHNR and CDR2 FQNEAQ (reference sequence). The CDR3 totals 15 residues. Trimming took 5 bases from V and 4 from J, leaving 17 bases between them. This CDR3 is CASSLRQVGGTEAFF. For the CDR3, the DNA is TGTGCCAGCAGCCTCCGACAGGTCGGAGGCACTGAAGCTTTCTTT.

This clonotype was found many times. For the CDR3, the DNA is TGTGCCAGCAGCCAAGATTCGGGTAACTATGGCTACACCTTC. Its protein product is CASSQDSGNYGYTF. The chain uses TRBV3-1 and TRBJ1-2; D unresolved. The germline CDR1 and CDR2 sequences are LGHDT and YNNKEL (reference sequence). This CDR3 is 14 amino acids long. Trimming left V 0 bases short and J 1 base short, with 6 bases between.

This clonotype was seen at least ten times. This clone may be a read error of a much larger clone one base away. V and J are TRBV29-1 and TRBJ1-1, with TRBD1 matching over 10 bases. Trimming took 8 bases from V and 4 from J; bases not matched to a gene: 4. CDR3 length equals 12 residues. Germline V lookup: CDR1 SQVTM, CDR2 ANQGSEA. The CDR3 loop is CSCRTGGTEAFF. In DNA, the CDR3 is TGCAGCTGTCGGACAGGGGGCACTGAAGCTTTCTTT.

This clonotype was recorded many times. Written as DNA, the CDR3 is TGCGCCAGCAGCAAGGGTACAGGTGAAGCTTTCTTT. Its protein product is CASSKGTGEAFF. The rearrangement uses TRBV5-1 and TRBJ1-1; TRBD1 is a possible D gene (5 bases). The CDR3 sequence is 12 residues long. V lost 4 bases, J lost 7 bases, and 11 bases lay in between. Looked up from germline, CDR1 is SGHRS and CDR2 is YFSETQ.

This clonotype was observed many times. The J gene is TRBJ2-7, the V gene TRBV6-2 or TRBV6-3, with D perhaps being TRBD1 or TRBD2 (5 bases each). The germline V gene has CDR1 MNHEY and CDR2 SVGEGT. Between the trimmed V and J ends, which lost 6 bases and 1 base, there was a span of 16 bases. The CDR3 length is 15 residues. The DNA for the CDR3 is TGTGCCAGCAGCCGTCCCGGGGCTCAATCCTACGAGCAGTACTTC. Protein product: CASSRPGAQSYEQYF.

This clonotype has more than one count but fewer than ten. This chain joins TRBV6-1 and TRBJ1-5; D ambiguous. The CDR3 is 16 residues long. Trimming pared 4 bases from V and 5 bases from J, leaving 18 bases between. Germline lookup yields CDR1 MNHNS and CDR2 SASEGT. CDR3 residues: CASSGTAGRDDQPQHF. In DNA form, the CDR3 reads TGTGCCAGCAGTGGGACGGCGGGGAGAGACGATCAGCCCCAGCATTTT.

In its sample, this clonotype was seen many times. V usage is TRBV12-3 or TRBV12-4 and J usage is TRBJ2-1, with D unresolved. The CDR3 has 15 residues. The V gene lost 3 bases and the J gene lost 7 bases, with 16 bases spanning the gap. The CDR3 DNA reads as TGTGCCAGCAGTTTTGGTAGAAGAAGCCTGAATGAGCAGTTCTTC. The encoded protein is CASSFGRRSLNEQFF.

This clonotype appeared a few times. The chain uses TRBV5-1 and TRBJ2-7; 7 bases are a match to TRBD1. V lost 4 bases to trimming and J lost 12 bases; unmatched junction nucleotides: 19. CDR1 is SGHRS, CDR2 YFSETQ, per germline. There are 15 residues in the CDR3. CDR3 sequence (DNA): TGCGCCAGCAGCCCGAAGGGACAGCCTCCGAGTTTGGGGTACTTC. It translates to CASSPKGQPPSLGYF.

The chain joins TRBV2 to TRBJ2-1, with D tentatively TRBD1 (5 bases). Germline V gives CDR1 SNHLY, CDR2 FYNNEI. Trimming left V 7 bases short and J 5 bases short, with 15 bases between. There are 14 residues in the CDR3. CDR3 residues: CASTTQGVNNEQFF. As DNA, the CDR3 is TGTGCCAGCACCACACAAGGGGTCAACAATGAGCAGTTCTTC.

In the case of this clonotype: A read error may explain this, as a much larger clone is one base away. The chain couples TRBV5-1 to TRBJ2-5, with a possible D match to TRBD1 (5 bases). V lost 3 bases and J 0 bases, leaving 12 bases between the germline ends. The V gene's germline CDR1 is SGHRS and CDR2 YFSETQ. The CDR3 totals 15 residues. CDR3 DNA sequence: TGCGCCAGCAGCTCGAGACAGCAATACCAAGAGACCCAGTACTTC. It codes for CASSSRQQYQETQYF.

On this clonotype: This may come from a read error, since a much larger clone is one base off. The chain employs TRBV20-1 and TRBJ2-7; 11 positions match TRBD1. The CDR3 extends over 16 amino acids. Germline V gene sequence: CDR1 DFQATT, CDR2 SNEGSKA (reference sequence). The CDR3 DNA reads as TGCAGTGTTGAAGCCGGGACAGGGGGGATCTCCTACGAGAAGTACTTC. Protein sequence: CSVEAGTGGISYEKYF.

This clonotype is a singleton in its sample. The chain employs TRBV6-6 and TRBJ1-1, with a possible D match to TRBD1 (5 bases). CDR3 size: 16 residues. Trimming shortened V by 4 bases and J by 1 base, and 16 bases separated the two germline ends. Germline V gene lookup returns CDR1 MNHNY and CDR2 SVGAGI (reference sequence). Here the CDR3 DNA reads TGTGCCAGCAGTTCCATTATAGGGACCCGGAACACTGAAGCTTTCTTT. Protein sequence: CASSSIIGTRNTEAFF.

The gene calls are TRBV15 and TRBJ2-7; D is possibly TRBD1 (6 bases). The germline gives CDR1 LNHNV, CDR2 YYDKDF (reference sequence). V was clipped by 3 bases and J by 0 bases, with 12 bases between them. The CDR3 covers 15 residues. The CDR3 reads CATSSSQGSSYEQYF. In DNA form, the CDR3 reads TGTGCCACCAGCAGCTCACAGGGAAGCTCCTACGAGCAGTACTTC.

This clonotype has ten or more counts. The CDR3 DNA is TGTGCCAGCAGCTTAGGGACTGGAGGACGGATGATAGAGACCCAGTACTTC. It yields the protein CASSLGTGGRMIETQYF. The chain joins TRBV7-8 to TRBJ2-5; possibly TRBD2 for D (5 bases). Trimming removed 1 base from V and 4 bases from J, with 19 bases in between. This CDR3 spans 17 amino acids. Germline V lookup: CDR1 SGHVS, CDR2 FQNEAQ. Complete variable domain (other parts from reference TRBV7-8 and TRBJ2-5): GAGVSQSPRYKVAKRGQDVALRCDPISGHVSLFWYQQALGQGPEFLTYFQNEAQLDKSGLPSDRFFAERPEGSVSTLKIQRTQQEDSAVYLCASSLGTGGRMIETQYFGPGTRLLVL.

In its sample, this clonotype was seen many times. V and J are TRBV10-3 and TRBJ2-1; 8 nucleotides align to TRBD2. CDR3 length equals 13 residues. Germline V gives CDR1 ENHRY, CDR2 SYGVKD. The V segment lost 3 bases and the J segment 13 bases; nucleotides outside the gene matches: 8. CDR3 bases: TGTGCCATCAGTGATGCTAGCGGGCGATCCCAGTTCTTC. This sequence encodes CAISDASGRSQFF.

This clonotype was recorded a few times. This clone may be a read error of a much larger clone one base away. The V and J genes are TRBV4-3 and TRBJ2-1; D call uncertain. CDR3 length: 14 amino acids. The V gene's germline CDR1 is LGHNA and CDR2 YSLEER. The V end lost 3 bases, the J end lost 6 bases, and 12 bases lay between the germline ends. The CDR3 here is CASSQEYDRNEQFF. CDR3 in DNA: TGCGCCAGCAGCCAGGAATACGACCGCAATGAGCAGTTCTTC.

The sample holds one count of this clonotype. This chain connects TRBV7-2 to TRBJ2-5; D remains ambiguous. The CDR3 spans 15 residues. Germline V CDR1 and CDR2: SGHTA, FQGNSA. With 2 bases removed from V and 11 bases from J, the gap between germline ends came to 21 bases. Written as DNA, the CDR3 is TGTGCCAGCAGCTTAATCCCCCCCAGCTCGAGTGAGCAGTACTTC. This sequence encodes CASSLIPPSSSEQYF.

This clonotype was recorded at least ten times. The genes are TRBV7-9 and TRBJ1-1, with D unclear. This CDR3 is built from 12 residues. Germline CDR1 reads SEHNR; CDR2 reads FQNEAQ (reference sequence). Deletions cut 4 bases from V and 1 base from J, with 4 bases between. In nucleotides, the CDR3 is TGTGCCAGCAGCTACACGAACACTGAAGCTTTCTTT. This gives the protein CASSYTNTEAFF. The full variable domain, its missing parts supplied by reference TRBV7-9 and TRBJ1-1, is DTGVSQNPRHKITKRGQNVTFRCDPISEHNRLYWYRQTLGQGPEFLTYFQNEAQLEKSRLLSDRFSAERPKGSFSTLEIQRTEQGDSAMYLCASSYTNTEAFFGQGTRLTVV.

This clonotype appeared many times. The chain couples TRBV30 to TRBJ2-1, with D unclear. The germline V gene encodes CDR1 GTSNPN and CDR2 SVGIG (reference sequence). CDR3 length: 11 residues. V lost 3 bases and J 8 bases, leaving 8 bases between the germline ends. In DNA, the CDR3 is TGTGCCTGGAGGGCCCTCCATGAGCAGTTCTTC. Its protein product is CAWRALHEQFF.

This clonotype was observed at least ten times. The chain is built from TRBV29-1 and TRBJ2-2; D may match TRBD1 or TRBD2 (6 bases each). Germline V lookup: CDR1 SQVTM, CDR2 ANQGSEA. Trimming stripped 4 bases from V and 7 bases from J, with 16 bases between. The CDR3 consists of 14 residues. Written as DNA, the CDR3 is TGCAGCGTTGTGTCGGGGGCAATGGACGGGGAGCTGTTTTTT. It is translated as CSVVSGAMDGELFF.

Note on this clonotype: A much bigger clone sits one base away, suggesting this may be a read error. The V gene is TRBV5-1, the J gene TRBJ2-5; D tentatively fits TRBD1 or TRBD2 (5 bases each). Germline values: CDR1 SGHRS, CDR2 YFSETQ. The germline V and J ends were trimmed by 0 bases and 11 bases, with 20 bases remaining between them. CDR3 length: 15 amino acids. The CDR3 coding sequence is TGCGCCAGCAGCTTGGCCGGGACCTCGGAAGATGAGCAGTACTTC. Translating it yields CASSLAGTSEDEQYF. The variable domain in full, completed from reference TRBV5-1 and TRBJ2-5, reads KAGVTQTPRYLIKTRGQQVTLSCSPISGHRSVSWYQQTPGQGLQFLFEYFSETQRNKGNFPGRFSGRQFSNSRSEMNVSTLELGDSALYLCASSLAGTSEDEQYFGPGTRLLVL.